This T cell receptor (beta chain) was sequenced for a study of CD8 T cells in Susac syndrome. Random hexamers were used to reverse transcribe an amount of about 0.45 to 1 ug RNA. Each CDR3 protein is one row after TCRdb ran MiXCR on the immunoSEQ multiplex PCR reads. This sample has more than 130,000 distinct CDR3 sequences, with about 94% found just once. Only a few counts were recorded for this clonotype. The CDR3 extends over 14 amino acids. The germline V gene has CDR1 SGHTS and CDR2 YDEGEE. Trimming stripped 0 bases from V and 3 bases from J, with 10 bases between. What was sequenced was CD8+ T cells from PBMCs. The receptor comes from a human donor in good health. The chain is built from TRBV5-8 and TRBJ2-7, with D maybe TRBD1 (5 bases). CDR3 region: CASSLAPDSYEQYF. CDR3 coding DNA: TGTGCCAGCAGCTTGGCCCCCGACAGCTACGAGCAGTACTTC.